Included here is one TCR beta chain sequence, with context. Antigen specificity is unknown. Assay execution proceeded at the deep level. Profiled with immunoSEQ multiplex PCR; TCRdb holds only in-frame clones, not every one. The data show nearly 1,000,000 clones, approximately 80% seen once. This entry is derived from a study of shared clonotypes between healthy human individuals. Study observations and caveats: The study drew on few donors, limiting represented genetic and exposure-history diversity.

The clonotype comes from a young man in good health. Sequencing was carried out using memory CD4+ T cells sorted from blood. Subset denoted: CD45RA-negative fraction.

The CDR3 here is CASSYISGSTDTQYF. The DNA of the CDR3 is TGTGCCAGCAGTTACATCAGCGGGAGTACAGATACGCAGTATTTT. The chain joins TRBV6-6 to TRBJ2-3; 8 nucleotides match TRBD2. V shed 2 bases and J 3 bases; nucleotides not matched to a gene: 4. The length of the CDR3 is 15 residues. Germline V gene data show CDR1 as MNHNY and CDR2 as SVGAGI (reference sequence).